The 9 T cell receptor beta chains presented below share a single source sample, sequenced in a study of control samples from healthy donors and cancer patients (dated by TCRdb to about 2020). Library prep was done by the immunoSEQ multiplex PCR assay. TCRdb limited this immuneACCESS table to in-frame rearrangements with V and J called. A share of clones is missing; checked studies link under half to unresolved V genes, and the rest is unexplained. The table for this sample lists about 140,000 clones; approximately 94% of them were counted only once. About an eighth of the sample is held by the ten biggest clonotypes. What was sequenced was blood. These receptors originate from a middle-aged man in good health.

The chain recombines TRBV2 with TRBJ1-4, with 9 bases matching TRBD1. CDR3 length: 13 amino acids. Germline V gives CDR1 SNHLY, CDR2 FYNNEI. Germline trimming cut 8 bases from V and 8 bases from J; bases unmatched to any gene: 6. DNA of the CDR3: TGTGCCAGCGGGGACAGGGCCACCGAAAAACTGTTTTTT. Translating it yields CASGDRATEKLFF.

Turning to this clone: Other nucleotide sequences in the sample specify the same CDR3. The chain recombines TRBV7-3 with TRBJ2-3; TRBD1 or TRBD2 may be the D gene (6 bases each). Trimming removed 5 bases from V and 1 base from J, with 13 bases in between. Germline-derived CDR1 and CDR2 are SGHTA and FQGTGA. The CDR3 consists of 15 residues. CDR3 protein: CASSLGGGGTDTQYF. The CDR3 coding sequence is TGTGCCAGCAGCCTTGGGGGCGGGGGCACAGATACGCAGTATTTT. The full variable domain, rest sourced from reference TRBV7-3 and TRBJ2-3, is GAGVSQTPSNKVTEKGKYVELRCDPISGHTALYWYRQSLGQGPEFLIYFQGTGAADDSGLPNDRFFAVRPEGSVSTLKIQRTERGDSAVYLCASSLGGGGTDTQYFGPGTRLTVL.

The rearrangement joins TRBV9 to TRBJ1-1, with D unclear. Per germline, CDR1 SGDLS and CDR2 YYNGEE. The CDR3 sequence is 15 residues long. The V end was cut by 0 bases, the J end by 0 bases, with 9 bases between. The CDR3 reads CASSVGQVLNTEAFF. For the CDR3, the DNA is TGTGCCAGCAGCGTAGGTCAGGTCCTGAACACTGAAGCTTTCTTT.

CDR3 in amino acids: CASGEGGAAKETQYF. DNA for the CDR3: TGTGCCAGCGGGGAGGGGGGGGCCGCGAAAGAGACCCAGTACTTC. The chain recombines TRBV6-5 with TRBJ2-5, with D possibly being TRBD2 (7 bases). The CDR3 is 15 residues long. V lost 8 bases to trimming and J lost 3 bases, with 19 bases between them. Looked up from germline, CDR1 is MNHEY and CDR2 is SVGAGI.

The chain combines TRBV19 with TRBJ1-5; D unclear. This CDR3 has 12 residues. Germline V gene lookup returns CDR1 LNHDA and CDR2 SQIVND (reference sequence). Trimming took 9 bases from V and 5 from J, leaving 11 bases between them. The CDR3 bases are TGTGCCAGCCTTGGGGAATATCAGCCCCAGCATTTT. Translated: CASLGEYQPQHF.

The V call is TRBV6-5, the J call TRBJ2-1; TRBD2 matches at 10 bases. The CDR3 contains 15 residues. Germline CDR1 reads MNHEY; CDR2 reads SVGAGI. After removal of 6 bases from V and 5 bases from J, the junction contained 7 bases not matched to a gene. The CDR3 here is CASSLLAGSNNEQFF. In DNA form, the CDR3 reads TGTGCCAGCAGCTTACTAGCGGGAAGCAACAATGAGCAGTTCTTC.

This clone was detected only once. The CDR3 nucleotides read TGTGCCAGCAGGCGACCTAGCGGGGGGCTCAATGAGCAGTTCTTC. Translating it yields CASRRPSGGLNEQFF. This rearrangement joins TRBV6-5 to TRBJ2-1; 11 bases fit TRBD2. V dropped 6 bases and J dropped 6; count of bases not matched to a gene: 7. Germline assignment: CDR1 MNHEY and CDR2 SVGAGI. This CDR3 is built from 15 residues.

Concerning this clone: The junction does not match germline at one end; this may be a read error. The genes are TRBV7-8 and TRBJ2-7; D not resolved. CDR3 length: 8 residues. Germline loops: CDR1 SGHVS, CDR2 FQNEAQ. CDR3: CASSLADF. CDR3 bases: TGTGCCAGCAGCTTAGCCGACTTC.

Written as DNA, the CDR3 is TGTGCCAGCAGCCCTCTAGGTCCGGGAAACACCATATATTTT. Protein product: CASSPLGPGNTIYF. V and J are TRBV7-9 and TRBJ1-3; D ambiguous. The germline V gene encodes CDR1 SEHNR and CDR2 FQNEAQ (reference sequence). V shed 5 bases and J shed 4 bases, with 12 bases lying between them. CDR3 length: 14 amino acids.